One TCR beta chain is described in this entry. Germline CDR1 reads SGHTA; CDR2 reads FQGNSA. V lost 2 bases to trimming and J lost 8 bases, with 15 bases between them. The CDR3 covers 14 residues. As processed by the authors: Amplification of reference gene primers was used by the study to estimate nucleated cell counts. Method: immunoSEQ multiplex PCR; TCRdb's copy keeps in-frame clones and lacks some. That table is the source of V, J and clone size, and D and trimming were worked out from the DNA. The sample includes some 80,000 clones, roughly 84% of them seen just once. This entry is derived from a study of blood T cell repertoires in COVID-19. For the study at large: Donors in the United States, Italy and Spain gave samples during acute or convalescent COVID-19. PBMCs, B-cell-depleted T cells, or T cells were the source of the cDNA or gDNA that made up the material.

The chain employs TRBV7-2 and TRBJ1-2; D uncertain. Sequencing was done on a sample of peripheral blood. The receptor was derived from a man aged 55 to 69 with COVID-19, enrolled during active disease. CDR3 bases: TGTGCCAGCAGCTTAACGAACAGCATACGGGGCTACACCTTC. Its translation is CASSLTNSIRGYTF.